The source of this T cell receptor (beta chain) is a study of blood T cell repertoires in COVID-19. TCRdb's table, derived via immunoSEQ multiplex PCR, lists solely in-frame clones and lacks some. The profile shows more than 85,000 clones, less than 85% of them singletons. Germline V gives CDR1 SGHVS, CDR2 FQNEAQ. CDR3 length: 14 amino acids. With 1 base removed from V and 4 bases from J, the gap between germline ends came to 10 bases. Sequences were obtained from peripheral blood. The sequence was collected from a woman in her fifties or sixties with acute or convalescent COVID-19. This chain uses TRBV7-8 with TRBJ1-2, with a possible D match to TRBD1 (5 bases). The CDR3: CASSLVGGTYGYTF. CDR3 nucleotide sequence: TGTGCCAGCAGCTTAGTCGGGGGTACCTATGGCTACACCTTC. Combining the CDR3 with reference TRBV7-8 and TRBJ1-2 gives the whole variable domain GAGVSQSPRYKVAKRGQDVALRCDPISGHVSLFWYQQALGQGPEFLTYFQNEAQLDKSGLPSDRFFAERPEGSVSTLKIQRTQQEDSAVYLCASSLVGGTYGYTFGSGTRLTVV.